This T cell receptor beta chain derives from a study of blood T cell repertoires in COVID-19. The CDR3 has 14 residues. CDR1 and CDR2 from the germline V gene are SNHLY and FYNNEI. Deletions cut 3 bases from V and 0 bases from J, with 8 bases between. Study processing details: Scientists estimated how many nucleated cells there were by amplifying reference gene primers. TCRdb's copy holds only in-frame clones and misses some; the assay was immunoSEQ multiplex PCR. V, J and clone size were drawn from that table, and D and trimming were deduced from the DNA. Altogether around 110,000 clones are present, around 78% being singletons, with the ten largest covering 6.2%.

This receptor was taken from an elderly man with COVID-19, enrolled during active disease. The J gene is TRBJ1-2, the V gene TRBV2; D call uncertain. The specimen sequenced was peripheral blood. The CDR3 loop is CASSEYVANYGYTF. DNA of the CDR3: TGTGCCAGCAGTGAGTACGTAGCTAACTATGGCTACACCTTC.